What follows is one T cell receptor (beta chain) and its context. The target antigen is unknown. The record originates from a study of shared clonotypes between healthy human individuals. Study context: A couple of women and a few men aged 18 to 49 made up the donors. Study observations and caveats: Shared across several donors were 4% to 6% of the naive CD4 clonotypes. Among the subsets, naive ones generally showed larger estimated richness than memory ones. Expectations were that clonotype sharing among donors would be affected by sequencing depth.

Data came from immunoSEQ multiplex PCR; TCRdb stores just in-frame clones and leaves some out. The sample includes over 950,000 clones, approximately 80% of them seen just once. With 4 bases clipped from V and 3 bases from J, the junction kept 12 bases outside the gene matches. Looked up from germline, CDR1 is SQVTM and CDR2 is ANQGSEA. This CDR3 region has 16 residues. The sample comprised memory CD4+ T cells from PBMCs. Subset reported: CD45RA-negative fraction. The V gene is TRBV29-1, the J gene TRBJ2-1; 7 nucleotides agree with TRBD2. The sequence derives from a man younger than 35 in good health. Some clones in this sample may be carry-over from other donors' samples. CDR3: CSVGLAEGRIYNEQFF. Written as DNA, the CDR3 is TGCAGCGTTGGGCTAGCGGAGGGGCGGATCTACAATGAGCAGTTCTTC.